These T cell receptor beta chains were read from a single sample in a study of long-term antiretroviral therapy in people with HIV. The protocol was immunoSEQ multiplex PCR, while the TCRdb copy is restricted to in-frame clones and leaves out a portion. Among fewer than 25,000 clones listed, around 86% were seen once. The starting material was unsorted PBMCs, obtained 1.8 years before starting antiretroviral therapy. These receptors all stem from a woman aged 30 to 39 with HIV. Both conserved end residues are part of each CDR3. D genes are given only for firm matches. Some rows mark clone size as missing; the rest say once, few, many or name a class of expanded clone.

clone_size j_call cdr3_length v_call d_call cdr3_nt cdr3_aa
- TRBJ1-2 16 TRBV11-1 - TGTGCCAGCAGCTTACAAGCCGGGACACGCAACTATGGCTACACCTTC CASSLQAGTRNYGYTF
- TRBJ1-1 15 TRBV11-2 - TGTGCCAGCAGCTCCATCCTCGTTAAATACACTGAAGCTTTCTTT CASSSILVKYTEAFF
- TRBJ2-5 16 TRBV9 - TGTGCCAGCAGCGGAACCCCCCGGGGAAGGGGAGAGACCCAGTACTTC CASSGTPRGRGETQYF
- TRBJ2-2 16 TRBV7-2 - TGTGCCAGCAGCCCGCAGCGCGGGGGCCTCAGCGGGGAGCTGTTTTTT CASSPQRGGLSGELFF
- TRBJ2-3 15 TRBV5-1 - TGCGCCAGCAGCTTGTGGGGACAAAGCACAGATACGCAGTATTTT CASSLWGQSTDTQYF
- TRBJ1-2 15 TRBV19 - TGTGCCAGTAGTATATTTGTAGCCTGGGGGGATGGCTACACCTTC CASSIFVAWGDGYTF
- TRBJ1-6 15 TRBV5-1 - TGCGCCAGCAGATGGTACGACAGGTCTAATTCACCCCTCCACTTT CASRWYDRSNSPLHF
- TRBJ2-6 15 TRBV4-2 - TGTGCCAGCAGCCAAGGGATAAGGTCAGGCAACGTCCTGACTTTC CASSQGIRSGNVLTF
- TRBJ2-1 17 TRBV11-2 - TGTGCCAGCAGCTTATTCGGGCTGGGGGCGAGCTACAATGAGCAGTTCTTC CASSLFGLGASYNEQFF
- TRBJ2-1 15 TRBV19 - TGTGCCAGTAGTATCCCGTCTACCTCCTACAATGAGCAGTTCTTC CASSIPSTSYNEQFF
- TRBJ2-1 16 TRBV7-9 - TGTGCCAGCAGCCCCACCCTAGCGACCCATAGGGAGGCGCAGTTCTTC CASSPTLATHREAQFF
- TRBJ2-6 18 TRBV12-5 - TGTGCTAGTGGTTTGGAACGGGGCTTAGGGGCTGGGGCCAACGTCCTGACTTTC CASGLERGLGAGANVLTF
once TRBJ2-7 15 TRBV9 - TGTGCCAGCAGCGTGGGAGGCACAGGGGCCTACGAGCAGTACTTC CASSVGGTGAYEQYF
- TRBJ2-3 13 TRBV6-1 - TGTGCCAGCAGTACCGACTTGTGGGACACGCAGTATTTT CASSTDLWDTQYF
- TRBJ1-2 11 TRBV6-6 TRBD1 TGTGCCCTGGGGACAGGGGGCGGCTACACCTTC CALGTGGGYTF
- TRBJ2-3 14 TRBV5-6 - TGTGCCAGCAGCTCAGGGGGACTCACAGATACGCAGTATTTT CASSSGGLTDTQYF
- TRBJ1-2 18 TRBV27 TRBD1 TGTGCCAGCAGTTTTAGCCGGGACAGGGGGCGGCCGGTCTCCGGCTACACCTTC CASSFSRDRGRPVSGYTF
few TRBJ1-2 15 TRBV6-1 TRBD1 TGTGCCAGCAGATTATCAGGGGGGTATAACTATGGCTACACCTTC CASRLSGGYNYGYTF
few TRBJ1-4 15 TRBV6-1 TRBD1 TGTGCCAGCAGTGAAGGTTACAGGGGGAGTGAAAAACTGTTTTTT CASSEGYRGSEKLFF
few TRBJ1-5 13 TRBV19 - TGTGCCAGTACCACGGACAGAGATCAGCCCCAGCATTTT CASTTDRDQPQHF
- TRBJ1-2 22 TRBV19 TRBD1 TGTGCCAGTAGTCCGCGGGCGGCAGGGGGCCTTATCTCTCCGTACAATTCATATGGCTACACCTTC CASSPRAAGGLISPYNSYGYTF
- TRBJ2-7 13 TRBV18 - TGTGCCAGCTCACGACTAAACAGGGACGAGCAGTACTTC CASSRLNRDEQYF
- TRBJ2-7 13 TRBV13 - TGTGCCAGCAGTTTCCTGAGGAGCGTCGAGCAGTACTTC CASSFLRSVEQYF
- TRBJ1-1 16 TRBV18 TRBD1 TGTGCCAGCTCATCCTCCGGGACAGGGGGCTCGGGGGAAGCTTTCTTT CASSSSGTGGSGEAFF
- TRBJ2-3 13 TRBV7-9 - TGTGCCAGCAGCTTACTGGGGGCAGATACGCAGTATTTT CASSLLGADTQYF
- TRBJ1-2 18 TRBV2 TRBD1 TGTGCCAGCAGTGAAGTAGTGTCGTGGGACAGGGAGCTCTATGGCTACACCTTC CASSEVVSWDRELYGYTF
- TRBJ1-2 12 TRBV5-1 - TGCGCCAGCGGTCTGCAGGGGTATGGCTACACCTTC CASGLQGYGYTF
- TRBJ2-1 15 TRBV5-4 - TGTGCCAGCAGCAAGGAGCGAAGCTCCTACAATGAGCAGTTCTTC CASSKERSSYNEQFF
- TRBJ1-2 13 TRBV2 - TGTGCCAGCACCTTCGGAGGAGGGGAAGGCTACACCTTC CASTFGGGEGYTF